The 22 T cell receptor beta chains below all came from one sample that was sequenced in a study of blood T cell repertoires in COVID-19. The assay was immunoSEQ multiplex PCR, and TCRdb's table has in-frame clones only and misses some. Among 90,000 to 150,000 clones listed, around 90% were seen once. The specimen sequenced was peripheral blood. These receptors all stem from a human donor in a cohort sampled during active COVID-19.

The chain has TRBV24-1 and TRBJ2-4; 10 bases are a match to TRBD1. The CDR3 has 15 residues. The V segment lost 2 bases and the J segment 8 bases; nucleotides outside the gene matches: 5. Germline CDR1 and CDR2: KGHDR and SFDVKD. CDR3 loop: CATSDSLGQGDIQYF. DNA for the CDR3: TGTGCCACCAGTGATTCCCTAGGACAGGGGGACATTCAGTACTTC.

The chain is built from TRBV5-1 and TRBJ2-7; 7 bases line up with TRBD1. The trim removed 0 bases at V and 1 base at J, leaving 4 bases unmatched. CDR3 length: 15 residues. The germline V gene encodes CDR1 SGHRS and CDR2 YFSETQ. CDR3 amino acids: CASSLVGTASYEQYF. The CDR3 bases are TGCGCCAGCAGCTTGGTAGGGACAGCGTCCTACGAGCAGTACTTC.

This chain uses TRBV19 with TRBJ2-7; 7 nucleotides match TRBD1. The germline gives CDR1 LNHDA, CDR2 SQIVND (reference sequence). V was pared by 6 bases and J by 4 bases, with 9 bases of the junction left unmatched. The CDR3 sequence is 14 residues long. The DNA for the CDR3 is TGTGCCAGTAGCCTACAGGGGACCTTTTACGAGCAGTACTTC. Translation: CASSLQGTFYEQYF.

This clone was seen only once. This chain links TRBV3-1 (or the pseudogene TRBV3-2) with TRBJ1-2; no reliable D call. V shed 0 bases and J shed 6 bases, with 11 bases lying between them. The germline V gene encodes CDR1 LGHDT and CDR2 YNNKEL (reference sequence). The CDR3 loop spans 14 amino acids. The CDR3 DNA reads as TGTGCCAGCAGCCAAGATACGGGAGTTAATGGCTACACCTTC. Encoded protein: CASSQDTGVNGYTF.

This rearrangement joins TRBV7-6 to TRBJ2-7; TRBD2 agrees at 14 bases. The J segment lost 2 bases and the V segment lost 5 bases, leaving 2 bases of the junction unmatched. CDR1 is SGHVS, CDR2 FNYEAQ, per germline. The CDR3 has 15 residues. As DNA, the CDR3 is TGTGCCAGCAGCCCGACTAGCGGGAGGGCCTACGAGCAGTACTTC. Protein sequence: CASSPTSGRAYEQYF.

The genes are TRBV28 and TRBJ1-3; the match to TRBD1 covers 8 bases. CDR3 length: 15 amino acids. The J segment lost 3 bases and the V segment lost 5 bases, leaving 6 bases of the junction unmatched. Germline CDR1 reads MDHEN; CDR2 reads SYDVKM. The CDR3 bases are TGTGCCAGCAGTCGGGACAGGCGGGGTGGAAACACCATATATTTT. Residues: CASSRDRRGGNTIYF.

V is TRBV5-1 and J is TRBJ1-1; D unresolved. Trimming removed 5 bases at V and 5 bases at J, with 10 bases between. Germline V gene data show CDR1 as SGHRS and CDR2 as YFSETQ. The CDR3 is made up of 12 amino acids. CDR3 nucleotide sequence: TGCGCCAGCAGGAGGGTGGGGACTGAAGCTTTCTTT. This gives the protein CASRRVGTEAFF.

The genes are TRBV19 and TRBJ2-7; 10 bases fit TRBD2. V was clipped by 5 bases and J by 3 bases; unmatched bases: 7. Germline V CDR1 and CDR2: LNHDA, SQIVND (reference sequence). This CDR3 has 15 amino acids. CDR3 DNA sequence: TGTGCCAGTAGTCAGCAAGCGGGAGGGCTCTACGAGCAGTACTTC. It yields the protein CASSQQAGGLYEQYF.

This chain uses TRBV25-1 with TRBJ2-5; no definite D call. Germline assignment: CDR1 MGHDK and CDR2 SYGVNS. This CDR3 is 14 amino acids long. V was shortened by 2 bases and J by 0 bases, with 7 bases between the two germline ends. CDR3 amino acids: CASSEAVYQETQYF. The CDR3 DNA reads TGTGCCAGCAGTGAAGCAGTGTACCAAGAGACCCAGTACTTC.

The chain couples TRBV29-1 to TRBJ2-1; D may be TRBD2 (6 bases). CDR3 length: 14 residues. Per the germline V gene, CDR1 is SQVTM and CDR2 is ANQGSEA. V dropped 6 bases and J dropped 7 bases, with 19 bases sitting between them. CDR3 bases: TGCAGCGTGCTAACGGGGGAGAAGGGGAATGAGCAGTTCTTC. Residues: CSVLTGEKGNEQFF.

The V gene is TRBV6-5, the J gene TRBJ2-7; the D gene is possibly TRBD1 (5 bases). The V end was cut by 6 bases, the J end by 3 bases, with 15 bases between. Germline loops: CDR1 MNHEY, CDR2 SVGAGI. This CDR3 contains 14 residues. The CDR3 sequence is CASSLIDRIYEQYF. CDR3 DNA: TGTGCCAGCAGCCTTATCGACAGAATCTACGAGCAGTACTTC.

The chain carries TRBV11-2 and TRBJ1-1, with a tentative D call TRBD1 (5 bases). Trimming took off 3 bases at V and 5 bases at J, with 16 bases between the two ends. This CDR3 has 15 amino acids. Germline CDR1 and CDR2: SGHAT and FQNNGV. As DNA, the CDR3 is TGTGCCAGCAGCTTCCCGTCGGGGGTCAGGACTGAAGCTTTCTTT. Translated, it gives CASSFPSGVRTEAFF.

The sample holds a few counts of this clone. The chain has TRBV3-1 (or the pseudogene TRBV3-2) and TRBJ2-7; TRBD2 matches 12 bases. This CDR3 spans 15 amino acids. With V trimmed by 1 base and J by 9 bases, 7 bases remained unmatched. Germline V gene data show CDR1 as LGHDT and CDR2 as YNNKEL (reference sequence). DNA of the CDR3: TGTGCCAGCAGCCAAGGGACGACTAGCGGGAGAGTGCAGTACTTC. Protein: CASSQGTTSGRVQYF.

This sequence joins TRBV20-1 and TRBJ1-4; possibly TRBD1 for D (5 bases). V lost 5 bases and J lost 12, with 13 bases in between. The germline V gene has CDR1 DFQATT and CDR2 SNEGSKA (reference sequence). This CDR3 comprises 11 residues. The CDR3 protein is CSARGLSELFF. The CDR3 DNA reads TGCAGTGCTCGGGGACTGTCTGAACTGTTTTTT.

The chain's CDR3 is CASSLRQGREKLFF. The CDR3 nucleotides are TGCGCCAGCAGCTTGAGACAGGGTCGGGAAAAACTGTTTTTT. J is TRBJ1-4 and V is TRBV5-1; 7 nucleotides align to TRBD1. The junction had 5 bases not matched to a gene; V was cut back by 1 base and J by 8 bases. This CDR3 comprises 14 residues. Germline-derived CDR1 and CDR2 are SGHRS and YFSETQ.

The gene calls are TRBV9 and TRBJ1-3, with a tentative D call TRBD1 (5 bases). From germline, CDR1 is SGDLS and CDR2 YYNGEE. The CDR3 extends over 15 amino acids. Trimming pared 0 bases from V and 4 bases from J, leaving 11 bases between. The CDR3 region has the DNA TGTGCCAGCAGCGTAGCAGGGAACGGGGGAAACACCATATATTTT. Translated, it gives CASSVAGNGGNTIYF.

This sequence joins TRBV6-5 and TRBJ1-6; TRBD1 might be the D (6 bases). Per germline, CDR1 MNHEY and CDR2 SVGAGI. The CDR3 length is 15 residues. V lost 7 bases, J lost 6 bases, and 16 bases lay in between. The CDR3, as DNA: TGTGCCAGCACCCGGGACAACCCGATTAATTCACCCCTCCACTTT. It codes for CASTRDNPINSPLHF.

V and J are TRBV5-4 and TRBJ2-3, with 8 bases aligning to TRBD2. The CDR3 contains 17 residues. V was clipped by 4 bases and J by 0 bases; unmatched bases: 10. Per the germline V gene, CDR1 is SGHNT and CDR2 is YYREEE (reference sequence). The CDR3 DNA is TGTGCCAGCAGCCCTCCCGGACTAGCAGCTAGCACAGATACGCAGTATTTT. It yields the protein CASSPPGLAASTDTQYF.

In its sample, this clone was seen once. The chain couples TRBV5-4 to TRBJ1-1; D is unresolved. Between the trimmed V and J ends, which lost 0 bases and 3 bases, there was a span of 9 bases. Germline-derived CDR1 and CDR2 are SGHNT and YYREEE (reference sequence). This CDR3 spans 14 amino acids. CDR3 loop: CASSLENRYTEAFF. CDR3 DNA: TGTGCCAGCAGCTTGGAGAACAGATACACTGAAGCTTTCTTT.

The chain employs TRBV5-1 and TRBJ2-3; D remains ambiguous. Per the germline V gene, CDR1 is SGHRS and CDR2 is YFSETQ. The CDR3 consists of 14 residues. The V gene lost 7 bases and the J gene lost 2 bases, with 14 bases spanning the gap. This CDR3 reads CASAGGFLTDTQYF. The CDR3, as DNA: TGCGCCAGCGCCGGTGGTTTTCTCACAGATACGCAGTATTTT.

This chain links TRBV5-1 with TRBJ1-1, with a tentative D call TRBD1 (6 bases). Germline assignment: CDR1 SGHRS and CDR2 YFSETQ. CDR3 length: 15 amino acids. V was trimmed by 0 bases and J by 1 base, leaving 10 bases between them. In nucleotides, the CDR3 is TGCGCCAGCAGCTTGGTGGGGGCGAGGAACACTGAAGCTTTCTTT. This gives the protein CASSLVGARNTEAFF.

CDR3 nucleotide sequence: TGTGCCAGCAGTTTGGGGGGTAGCACAGATACGCAGTATTTT. Its protein product is CASSLGGSTDTQYF. J is TRBJ2-3 and V is TRBV28; maybe TRBD2 (6 bases). The V end lost 3 bases, the J end lost 0 bases, and 7 bases lay between the germline ends. This CDR3 is 14 amino acids long. Germline V gene lookup returns CDR1 MDHEN and CDR2 SYDVKM.